What follows are 22 T cell receptor beta chains derived from one specimen sequenced in a study of cytomegalovirus exposure and HLA in healthy donors. Data came from immunoSEQ multiplex PCR; TCRdb stores just in-frame clones and leaves some out. The table lists 250,000 or so clones, roughly nine tenths of them singletons. The sequencing input was PBMCs. The receptors here all came from a man aged 18 to 30 in good health and CMV-seropositive.

This clone was seen a single time. V usage is TRBV6-1 and J usage is TRBJ2-6; D unresolved. V lost 2 bases to trimming and J lost 0 bases, with 11 bases between them. Per germline, CDR1 MNHNS and CDR2 SASEGT. The CDR3 contains 17 residues. The CDR3 here is CASSEKGVGSGANVLTF. Here the CDR3 DNA reads TGTGCCAGCAGTGAAAAAGGCGTGGGCTCTGGGGCCAACGTCCTGACTTTC.

This chain's CDR3 is CASSRGQVSSYEQYF. The DNA for the CDR3 is TGTGCCAGCAGCCGGGGACAGGTTAGCTCCTACGAGCAGTACTTC. The J gene is TRBJ2-7, the V gene TRBV5-4; TRBD1 aligns across 8 bases. The germline CDR1 and CDR2 sequences are SGHNT and YYREEE (reference sequence). The CDR3 runs to 15 residues. V shed 4 bases and J 0 bases; nucleotides not matched to a gene: 6.

This chain joins TRBV19 and TRBJ2-2; the D gene is possibly TRBD1 (6 bases). CDR1 and CDR2 (germline): LNHDA, SQIVND (reference sequence). This CDR3 comprises 14 residues. Trimming removed 5 bases from V and 1 base from J, with 8 bases in between. The CDR3 DNA sequence: TGTGCCAGTAGTCAACAGGGGAACACCGGGGAGCTGTTTTTT. This sequence encodes CASSQQGNTGELFF.

CDR3 sequence: CAWSVSLGQSNTGELFF. The CDR3 region has the DNA TGTGCCTGGAGTGTAAGTCTCGGCCAGTCGAACACCGGGGAGCTGTTTTTT. This sequence joins TRBV30 and TRBJ2-2; unclear D gene. V was clipped by 0 bases and J by 0 bases, with 14 bases between them. The CDR3 sequence is 17 residues long. The germline gives CDR1 GTSNPN, CDR2 SVGIG (reference sequence).

The genes are TRBV5-1 and TRBJ2-1; 8 bases agree with TRBD2. This CDR3 comprises 16 residues. Germline CDR1 reads SGHRS; CDR2 reads YFSETQ. Trimming at V came to 1 base and at J to 9 bases, leaving 12 bases not matched to a gene. CDR3 nucleotides: TGCGCCAGCAGCTTGATTGAGAGCGGGAGTTGGGCTGAGCAGTTCTTC. Its translation is CASSLIESGSWAEQFF.

The chain carries TRBV7-9 and TRBJ2-1; D possibly corresponds to TRBD2 (6 bases). The CDR3 sequence is 15 residues long. The V end was cut by 2 bases, the J end by 0 bases, with 8 bases between. Germline-derived CDR1 and CDR2 are SEHNR and FQNEAQ (reference sequence). The CDR3 is CASSLRGISYNEQFF. DNA of the CDR3: TGTGCCAGCAGCTTACGCGGGATCTCCTACAATGAGCAGTTCTTC.

This clone was counted a single time. This chain connects TRBV25-1 to TRBJ1-1; TRBD1 might be the D (5 bases). Germline loops: CDR1 MGHDK, CDR2 SYGVNS. Trimming cost V 5 bases and J 4 bases, with 17 bases left between them. The CDR3 sequence is 15 residues long. CDR3 region: CASSSWGGEFTEAFF. CDR3 DNA: TGTGCCAGCAGTTCCTGGGGGGGGGAGTTCACTGAAGCTTTCTTT. Combining the CDR3 with reference TRBV25-1 and TRBJ1-1 gives the whole variable domain EADIYQTPRYLVIGTGKKITLECSQTMGHDKMYWYQQDPGMELHLIHYSYGVNSTEKGDLSSESTVSRIRTEHFPLTLESARPSHTSQYLCASSSWGGEFTEAFFGQGTRLTVV.

The chain employs TRBV7-7 and TRBJ2-2; D not resolved. The germline V gene encodes CDR1 SSHAT and CDR2 FNYEAQ (reference sequence). The CDR3 is 13 amino acids. V was cut by 4 bases and J by 3 bases, with 6 bases left in between. The CDR3 nucleotides read TGTGCCAGCAGCTCAAGCGACACCGGGGAGCTGTTTTTT. Encoded protein: CASSSSDTGELFF.

Worth noting for this clone: The same CDR3 arises from other DNA sequences in this sample as well. The chain joins TRBV6-5 to TRBJ2-7, with 7 bases that match TRBD1. V gave up 5 bases and J gave up 3 bases; unmatched junction bases: 4. The CDR3 extends over 13 amino acids. From germline, CDR1 is MNHEY and CDR2 SVGAGI. CDR3 sequence reads: CASSPGTVYEQYF. The CDR3, as DNA: TGTGCCAGCAGTCCCGGGACAGTCTACGAGCAGTACTTC.

The rearrangement joins TRBV6-5 to TRBJ2-1; D perhaps matches TRBD2 (5 bases). This CDR3 contains 16 residues. Germline V gene lookup returns CDR1 MNHEY and CDR2 SVGAGI. Deletions cut 0 bases from V and 0 bases from J, with 9 bases between. The CDR3 region is CASSYSAVHSYNEQFF. For the CDR3, the DNA is TGTGCCAGCAGTTACTCAGCGGTTCACTCCTACAATGAGCAGTTCTTC.

This rearrangement joins TRBV6-5 to TRBJ1-1; 7 bases fit TRBD1. The CDR3 consists of 13 residues. Per the germline V gene, CDR1 is MNHEY and CDR2 is SVGAGI. V gave up 2 bases and J gave up 5 bases; unmatched junction bases: 2. The CDR3 DNA is TGTGCCAGCAGTTACGAGGACAGGACTGAAGCTTTCTTT. Translated: CASSYEDRTEAFF.

This clone turned up a few times. The chain employs TRBV5-1 and TRBJ2-2; D call uncertain. V lost 7 bases and J 7 bases, leaving 8 bases between the germline ends. This CDR3 comprises 11 residues. Germline V gene lookup returns CDR1 SGHRS and CDR2 YFSETQ. CDR3 nucleotide sequence: TGCGCCAGCCAAGGGCACGGGGAGCTGTTTTTT. It translates to CASQGHGELFF.

CDR3 sequence (DNA): TGTGCCAGCAGCCAAGGCACCCGTGAACCCTACAATGAGCAGTTCTTC. Translating it yields CASSQGTREPYNEQFF. This chain connects TRBV4-2 to TRBJ2-1; D gene ambiguous. CDR1 is LGHNA and CDR2 is YNFKEQ in the germline V gene. V gave up 1 base and J gave up 2 bases, with 12 bases separating them. The CDR3 loop spans 16 amino acids.

This chain uses TRBV7-2 with TRBJ2-7; TRBD2 is a possible D gene (6 bases). V was shortened by 1 base and J by 7 bases, with 17 bases between the two germline ends. The CDR3 sequence is 15 residues long. Germline V lookup: CDR1 SGHTA, CDR2 FQGNSA. The CDR3, as DNA: TGTGCCAGCAGCTTAGGGGGGTCCCGGGGAGGAGAGCAGTACTTC. Translating gives CASSLGGSRGGEQYF.

The chain joins TRBV5-1 to TRBJ2-7; 10 positions match TRBD1. Germline V gene sequence: CDR1 SGHRS, CDR2 YFSETQ. This CDR3 is 15 amino acids long. V was clipped by 0 bases and J by 6 bases; unmatched bases: 6. In DNA form, the CDR3 reads TGCGCCAGCAGCTTGGCCGGGGACAGGGGCGGCGAGCAGTACTTC. It translates to CASSLAGDRGGEQYF.

This clone was counted at least ten times. The V and J genes are TRBV19 and TRBJ1-2; D is undetermined. Trimming left V 5 bases short and J 2 bases short, with 12 bases between. This CDR3 contains 14 residues. CDR1 is LNHDA and CDR2 is SQIVND in the germline V gene (reference sequence). Here the CDR3 DNA reads TGTGCCAGTAGTCGGCCAGATGAAAACTATGGCTACACCTTC. Its translation is CASSRPDENYGYTF. The whole variable domain, remainder taken from reference TRBV19 and TRBJ1-2, is DGGITQSPKYLFRKEGQNVTLSCEQNLNHDAMYWYRQDPGQGLRLIYYSQIVNDFQKGDIAEGYSVSREKKESFPLTVTSAQKNPTAFYLCASSRPDENYGYTFGSGTRLTVV.

Written as DNA, the CDR3 is TGTGCCAGCAGCGCGGGACTTGCTACCTACGAGCAGTACTTC. Translating gives CASSAGLATYEQYF. The J gene is TRBJ2-7, the V gene TRBV7-9; perhaps TRBD2 as D (6 bases). Trimming pared 5 bases from V and 2 bases from J, leaving 13 bases between. Germline V gene lookup returns CDR1 SEHNR and CDR2 FQNEAQ (reference sequence). The CDR3 runs 14 residues.

The chain couples TRBV6-5 to TRBJ2-1; 10 bases agree with TRBD2. This CDR3 has 15 residues. The junction had 7 bases not matched to a gene; V was cut back by 2 bases and J by 9 bases. The germline CDR1 and CDR2 sequences are MNHEY and SVGAGI. This CDR3 reads CASSYIAGGPGEQFF. CDR3 coding DNA: TGTGCCAGCAGTTACATAGCGGGAGGCCCGGGTGAGCAGTTCTTC.

This chain joins TRBV6-1 and TRBJ1-2; TRBD1 agrees at 10 bases. Looked up from germline, CDR1 is MNHNS and CDR2 is SASEGT. With V trimmed by 7 bases and J by 7 bases, 9 bases remained unmatched. CDR3 length: 14 residues. Written as DNA, the CDR3 is TGTGCCAGCACTATCAAGACAGGGGGCCTTGGCTACACCTTC. It codes for CASTIKTGGLGYTF.

This chain connects TRBV6-1 to TRBJ1-3, with 7 nucleotides matching TRBD1. The CDR3 runs 14 residues. Germline V lookup: CDR1 MNHNS, CDR2 SASEGT. With V trimmed by 5 bases and J by 2 bases, 3 bases remained unmatched. CDR3 coding DNA: TGTGCCAGCAGTCAGGGGGTGGCTGGAAACACCATATATTTT. It yields the protein CASSQGVAGNTIYF.

This chain links TRBV6-1 with TRBJ1-5; the D is unclear. The V end was cut by 7 bases, the J end by 0 bases, with 10 bases between. In germline, CDR1 is MNHNS, CDR2 SASEGT. The CDR3 is 14 amino acids. CDR3 sequence (DNA): TGTGCCAGCATGTCGCCTCATAGCAATCAGCCCCAGCATTTT. As protein: CASMSPHSNQPQHF.

The rearrangement links TRBV15 to TRBJ2-2, with 8 bases that match TRBD2. CDR3 length: 14 residues. Germline trimming cut 3 bases from V and 5 bases from J; bases unmatched to any gene: 2. Germline CDR1 and CDR2: LNHNV and YYDKDF (reference sequence). The CDR3 is CATSSPSGTGELFF. The CDR3 bases are TGTGCCACCAGCAGCCCTAGCGGGACCGGGGAGCTGTTTTTT.